These 23 T cell receptor beta chains share one sample of origin, sequenced in a study of shared clonotypes between healthy human individuals. Here immunoSEQ multiplex PCR was the method, and the copy in TCRdb shows in-frame clones only, minus some. The repertoire holds more than 1.2 million clones, with just under 99% as singletons. The sequenced material came from naive CD4+ T cells sorted from blood. Sample subset: CD45RA+ positively selected. All receptors derive from a man aged 30 to 45 in good health.

The chain has TRBV7-9 and TRBJ2-1; D could derive from TRBD1 or TRBD2 (5 bases each). The CDR3 contains 14 residues. Germline values: CDR1 SEHNR, CDR2 FQNEAQ (reference sequence). V dropped 1 base and J dropped 12 bases, with 16 bases sitting between them. CDR3 residues: CASSLVPGPYGQFF. CDR3 nucleotides: TGTGCCAGCAGCTTAGTACCGGGGCCGTACGGGCAGTTCTTC.

The J gene is TRBJ2-2, the V gene TRBV2; possibly TRBD1 or TRBD2 for D (5 bases each). The CDR3 extends over 15 amino acids. Germline lookup yields CDR1 SNHLY and CDR2 FYNNEI. V dropped 10 bases and J dropped 1 base, with 16 bases sitting between them. CDR3 coding DNA: TGTGCCATCATTCCGGGACCCAGGAACACCGGGGAGCTGTTTTTT. Its translation is CAIIPGPRNTGELFF.

The rearrangement joins TRBV5-1 to TRBJ2-5, with a possible D match to TRBD2 (5 bases). CDR1 and CDR2 from the germline V gene are SGHRS and YFSETQ. The CDR3 contains 14 residues. V lost 4 bases to trimming and J lost 5 bases, with 15 bases between them. This chain's CDR3 is CASSLITSMETQYF. The DNA of the CDR3 is TGCGCCAGCAGCCTAATAACTAGTATGGAGACCCAGTACTTC. The full variable domain, rest sourced from reference TRBV5-1 and TRBJ2-5, is KAGVTQTPRYLIKTRGQQVTLSCSPISGHRSVSWYQQTPGQGLQFLFEYFSETQRNKGNFPGRFSGRQFSNSRSEMNVSTLELGDSALYLCASSLITSMETQYFGPGTRLLVL.

This clone has only one observation. The rearrangement uses TRBV25-1 and TRBJ1-2; D is perhaps TRBD1 (6 bases). V was pared by 5 bases and J by 4 bases, with 20 bases between. Germline loops: CDR1 MGHDK, CDR2 SYGVNS. The CDR3 is 16 residues long. This chain's CDR3 is CASSPWGAEGPYGYTF. In nucleotides, the CDR3 is TGTGCCAGCAGTCCCTGGGGGGCAGAAGGACCCTATGGCTACACCTTC.

V is TRBV6-1 and J is TRBJ2-7; D possibly matches TRBD1 or TRBD2 (5 bases each). CDR3 size: 14 residues. The ends were cut back, 6 bases at V and 3 bases at J, with 15 bases in the middle. CDR1 and CDR2 from the germline V gene are MNHNS and SASEGT. CDR3 protein: CASRRGVEGYEQYF. The CDR3 nucleotides read TGTGCCAGCAGGAGGGGTGTAGAGGGCTACGAGCAGTACTTC.

This chain uses TRBV5-1 with TRBJ2-7, with D tentatively TRBD2 (6 bases). The V gene's germline CDR1 is SGHRS and CDR2 YFSETQ. The V end was cut by 0 bases, the J end by 3 bases, with 19 bases between. The CDR3 spans 17 residues. Written as DNA, the CDR3 is TGCGCCAGCAGCTTGGGTCTTTCTGGGACTGATTTCTACGAGCAGTACTTC. This encodes CASSLGLSGTDFYEQYF.

The CDR3 nucleotides are TGCGCCAGCAGCCAAGATGTGGGGCAGGGGGCGAGAAATCAGCCCCAGCATTTT. Translating gives CASSQDVGQGARNQPQHF. The chain employs TRBV4-1 and TRBJ1-5; 8 bases are a match to TRBD1. The germline V gene encodes CDR1 MGHRA and CDR2 YSYEKL. Germline trimming cut 0 bases from V and 4 bases from J; bases unmatched to any gene: 11. This CDR3 contains 18 residues.

The V and J genes are TRBV28 and TRBJ2-7; TRBD1 agrees at 8 bases. There are 15 residues in the CDR3. The germline gives CDR1 MDHEN, CDR2 SYDVKM. J was trimmed by 4 bases and V by 6 bases; bases with no gene match: 11. In DNA form, the CDR3 reads TGTGCCAGCAGCCTCTCGGGACAGGCCCGATACGAGCAGTACTTC. Translation: CASSLSGQARYEQYF.

The chain carries TRBV6-6 and TRBJ2-7; D is unclear. The V gene's germline CDR1 is MNHNY and CDR2 SVGAGI (reference sequence). The CDR3 runs to 13 residues. Trimming removed 7 bases at V and 4 bases at J, with 14 bases between. The CDR3 DNA reads as TGTGCCAGCAATACCCTAGTAGGGTACGAGCAGTACTTC. Its translation is CASNTLVGYEQYF.

This chain connects TRBV7-2 to TRBJ2-4; 7 bases fit TRBD1. The V gene end was trimmed by 5 bases and the J gene end by 2 bases; junction bases not matched to a gene: 6. Germline V gives CDR1 SGHTA, CDR2 FQGNSA. There are 15 residues in the CDR3. The CDR3: CASSLTGPSKNIQYF. The DNA of the CDR3 is TGTGCCAGCAGCCTGACAGGGCCCTCCAAAAACATTCAGTACTTC.

V gene TRBV7-3 combines with J gene TRBJ2-2; no clear D. Germline V gene data show CDR1 as SGHTA and CDR2 as FQGTGA. The germline V and J ends were trimmed by 6 bases and 7 bases, with 9 bases remaining between them. CDR3 length: 12 residues. The CDR3 nucleotides are TGTGCCAGCAGTTATCCGGACGGGGAGCTGTTTTTT. This codes for CASSYPDGELFF.

The chain links TRBV6-5 to TRBJ1-1; D is ambiguous. V was cut by 0 bases and J by 10 bases, with 15 bases left in between. This CDR3 is 14 amino acids long. CDR1 and CDR2 from the germline V gene are MNHEY and SVGAGI. The CDR3 DNA reads as TGTGCCAGCAGTTACTCGACAACAGCGGGTGCAGCTTTCTTT. It translates to CASSYSTTAGAAFF.

The chain couples TRBV5-1 to TRBJ2-7; D is perhaps TRBD2 (6 bases). The CDR3 length is 14 residues. V was shortened by 4 bases and J by 7 bases, with 18 bases between the two germline ends. Germline V gene data show CDR1 as SGHRS and CDR2 as YFSETQ. CDR3 protein: CASSEALAAGEQYF. The DNA for the CDR3 is TGCGCCAGCAGCGAGGCACTAGCCGCGGGGGAGCAGTACTTC.

The V call is TRBV18, the J call TRBJ1-1, with TRBD1 matching over 10 bases. CDR1 is KGHSH and CDR2 is LQKENI in the germline V gene. The CDR3 contains 15 residues. The V segment lost 6 bases and the J segment 10 bases; nucleotides outside the gene matches: 14. Written as DNA, the CDR3 is TGTGCCAGCTCGAGGCTACGACAGGGGGCGGAGGGAGCTTTCTTT. This sequence encodes CASSRLRQGAEGAFF.

The rearrangement links TRBV5-4 to TRBJ2-5; unclear D gene. Trimming stripped 2 bases from V and 5 bases from J, with 10 bases between. Germline values: CDR1 SGHNT, CDR2 YYREEE (reference sequence). The CDR3 loop spans 13 amino acids. This chain's CDR3 is CASSLRLEETQYF. The CDR3 DNA follows: TGTGCCAGCAGCTTAAGGCTAGAGGAGACCCAGTACTTC.

This sequence joins TRBV11-2 and TRBJ1-1; a weak D match, TRBD1 (5 bases). V dropped 1 base and J dropped 4 bases, with 10 bases sitting between them. CDR3 size: 14 residues. CDR1 and CDR2 from the germline V gene are SGHAT and FQNNGV. CDR3 coding DNA: TGTGCCAGCAGCTTAGCTCCAGGGACCACTGAAGCTTTCTTT. Residues: CASSLAPGTTEAFF.

This clone was recorded a few times. At one of its ends the junction is not consistent with the germline gene, which may arise from a read error. The chain has TRBV7-9 and TRBJ1-2, with D unclear. This CDR3 is 8 amino acids long. Germline V gene sequence: CDR1 SEHNR, CDR2 FQNEAQ (reference sequence). CDR3 residues: CASSFSDF. Here the CDR3 DNA reads TGTGCCAGCAGCTTCTCTGACTTC.

The chain carries TRBV9 and TRBJ2-1; a weak D match, TRBD2 (6 bases). The germline gives CDR1 SGDLS, CDR2 YYNGEE. The germline V and J ends were trimmed by 0 bases and 6 bases, with 13 bases remaining between them. CDR3 size: 15 residues. The CDR3 sequence is CASSVEGLASNEQFF. The CDR3 bases are TGTGCCAGCAGCGTAGAGGGTCTAGCGTCCAATGAGCAGTTCTTC.

The chain uses TRBV6-6 and TRBJ2-1; perhaps D is TRBD1 or TRBD2 (5 bases each). V shed 1 base and J shed 5 bases, with 9 bases lying between them. Germline V gene sequence: CDR1 MNHNY, CDR2 SVGAGI (reference sequence). This CDR3 comprises 14 residues. The CDR3 DNA reads as TGTGCCAGCAGTTACTTGGGGGAGAACAATGAGCAGTTCTTC. Encoded protein: CASSYLGENNEQFF.

As concerns this clone: Other DNA sequences in the same sample also yield this CDR3. This chain uses TRBV11-2 with TRBJ2-1; 7 bases match TRBD1. Unmatched junction bases numbered 3, after V lost 1 base and J lost 3 bases. The CDR3 contains 15 residues. The germline CDR1 and CDR2 sequences are SGHAT and FQNNGV. The CDR3 spells CASSLVQGRYNEQFF. For the CDR3, the DNA is TGTGCCAGCAGCTTAGTACAGGGGCGCTACAATGAGCAGTTCTTC.

The gene calls are TRBV10-3 and TRBJ2-1; a possible D gene is TRBD1 (5 bases). Trimming pared 1 base from V and 5 bases from J, leaving 18 bases between. The CDR3 is 17 residues long. Germline V gene sequence: CDR1 ENHRY, CDR2 SYGVKD. For the CDR3, the DNA is TGTGCCATCAGTGAGTTTCTAGTCGGGCAGGGAAACAATGAGCAGTTCTTC. Encoded protein: CAISEFLVGQGNNEQFF.

The rearrangement uses TRBV28 and TRBJ1-5; the D is unclear. Trimming removed 5 bases from V and 4 bases from J, with 9 bases in between. Germline CDR1 reads MDHEN; CDR2 reads SYDVKM. The CDR3 is 13 residues long. The CDR3 DNA is TGTGCCAGCAGTAGCAAAAAAAATCAGCCCCAGCATTTT. Translation gives CASSSKKNQPQHF.

The V call is TRBV29-1, the J call TRBJ1-2; TRBD1 is a possible D gene (5 bases). Looked up from germline, CDR1 is SQVTM and CDR2 is ANQGSEA. This CDR3 is 12 amino acids long. Trimming cost V 6 bases and J 3 bases, with 11 bases left between them. CDR3 sequence reads: CSVEAGYYGYTF. CDR3 DNA: TGCAGCGTCGAGGCAGGGTACTATGGCTACACCTTC. The full variable domain, in which reference TRBV29-1 and TRBJ1-2 provide the parts outside the CDR3, is SAVISQKPSRDICQRGTSLTIQCQVDSQVTMMFWYRQQPGQSLTLIATANQGSEATYESGFVIDKFPISRPNLTFSTLTVSNMSPEDSSIYLCSVEAGYYGYTFGSGTRLTVV.